This T cell receptor (beta chain) emerged from a study of control samples from healthy donors and cancer patients (dated by TCRdb to about 2020). Per the germline V gene (reference sequence), GTSNPN is the CDR1 and SVGIG is the CDR2. Relative to germline, V is 3 bases shorter and J is 7 bases shorter, with 10 bases between their ends. Inclusive of the bounding cysteine and phenylalanine, the CDR3 is 13 residues long. Here the CDR3 DNA is all that survives: 39 bases in frame from base 1. The method was the immunoSEQ multiplex PCR assay. TCRdb re-hosts the immuneACCESS table, in-frame sequences only. Its copies lack some clones; in the studies checked, an unresolved V gene accounts for under half of them, and the cause for the rest is not known. The sample records 400,000 to 500,000 clones, roughly 90% of which are singletons. The ten largest clones represent about 6.3% of the sample. A remark on this clone: It has no known antigen specificity. No base quality values were provided; no much bigger clone lies one nucleotide off.

Source material: PBMCs. This sequence uses TRBV30 and TRBJ1-6; there is no confident call for the D gene. This sequence was found in a man aged 40-55 years with head and neck cancer. The bases read TGTGCCTGGAGCCCCTCTCTAAATTCACCCCTCCACTTT. This yields the protein CAWSPSLNSPLHF. With the rest looked up from the reference TRBV30 and TRBJ1-6 genes rather than sequenced, the full variable domain is SQTIHQWPATLVQPVGSPLSLECTVEGTSNPNLYWYRQAAGRGLQLLFYSVGIGQISSEVPQNLSASRPQDRQFILSSKKLLLSDSGFYLCAWSPSLNSPLHFGNGTRLTVT.